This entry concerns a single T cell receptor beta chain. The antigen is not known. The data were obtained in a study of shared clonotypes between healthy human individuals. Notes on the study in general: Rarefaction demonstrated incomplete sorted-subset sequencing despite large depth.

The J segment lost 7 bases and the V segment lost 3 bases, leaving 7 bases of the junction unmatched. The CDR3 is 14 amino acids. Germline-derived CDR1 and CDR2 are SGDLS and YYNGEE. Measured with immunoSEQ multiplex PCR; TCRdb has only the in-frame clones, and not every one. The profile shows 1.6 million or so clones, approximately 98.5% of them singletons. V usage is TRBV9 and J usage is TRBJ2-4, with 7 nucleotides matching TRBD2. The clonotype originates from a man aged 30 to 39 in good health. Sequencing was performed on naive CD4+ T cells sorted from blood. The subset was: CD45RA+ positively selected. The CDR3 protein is CASSGSGTLNIQYF. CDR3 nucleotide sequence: TGTGCCAGCAGCGGGAGCGGGACCCTGAACATTCAGTACTTC.